The 10 T cell receptor beta chains presented below share a single source sample, sequenced in a study of control samples from healthy donors and cancer patients. TCRdb keeps only in-frame clones here, not all; method: immunoSEQ multiplex PCR. The table shows around 140,000 clones, with 93% occurring only once. Material for sequencing was blood. Every receptor here comes from a man aged 18-30 years in good health.

This chain connects TRBV4-1 to TRBJ2-2, with D perhaps TRBD1 (5 bases). V was pared by 2 bases and J by 1 base, with 8 bases between. This CDR3 region has 15 residues. The germline V gene encodes CDR1 MGHRA and CDR2 YSYEKL. This CDR3 reads CASSQPGKNTGELFF. The CDR3 DNA reads TGCGCCAGCAGCCAACCAGGGAAGAACACCGGGGAGCTGTTTTTT.

CDR3 sequence: CASSEWSSGQSRDQPQHF. The DNA for the CDR3 is TGTGCCAGCAGTGAATGGTCCTCGGGGCAGTCACGGGATCAGCCCCAGCATTTT. The J gene is TRBJ1-5, the V gene TRBV6-1; possibly TRBD1 for D (5 bases). CDR3 length: 18 residues. The ends were cut back, 2 bases at V and 5 bases at J, with 22 bases in the middle. The germline gives CDR1 MNHNS, CDR2 SASEGT.

V and J are TRBV9 and TRBJ1-1, with D maybe TRBD1 (6 bases). Trimming cost V 6 bases and J 5 bases, with 17 bases left between them. Germline V gives CDR1 SGDLS, CDR2 YYNGEE. This CDR3 is built from 14 residues. In DNA, the CDR3 is TGTGCCAGCAACCCTTTCGGGGGGCGAACTGAAGCTTTCTTT. Its translation is CASNPFGGRTEAFF.

V usage is TRBV7-9 and J usage is TRBJ2-1, with D possibly being TRBD2 (5 bases). The CDR3 is made up of 16 amino acids. CDR1 is SEHNR, CDR2 FQNEAQ, per germline (reference sequence). V was cut by 5 bases and J by 6 bases, with 20 bases left in between. CDR3: CASSLSAGGYSNEQFF. In DNA, the CDR3 is TGTGCCAGCAGCCTCAGTGCGGGTGGATATAGCAATGAGCAGTTCTTC. The entire variable domain, with the rest obtained from reference TRBV7-9 and TRBJ2-1, is as follows: DTGVSQNPRHKITKRGQNVTFRCDPISEHNRLYWYRQTLGQGPEFLTYFQNEAQLEKSRLLSDRFSAERPKGSFSTLEIQRTEQGDSAMYLCASSLSAGGYSNEQFFGPGTRLTVL.

This clone was recorded only once. The chain recombines TRBV11-3 with TRBJ1-3; perhaps TRBD1 as D (6 bases). The CDR3 length is 16 residues. V gave up 1 base and J gave up 0 bases, with 10 bases separating them. Germline V CDR1 and CDR2: SGHNT, YENEEA. CDR3 amino acids: CASSLGSGDSGNTIYF. The DNA for the CDR3 is TGTGCCAGCAGCTTAGGATCAGGGGACTCTGGAAACACCATATATTTT. Full variable domain (missing parts from reference TRBV11-3 and TRBJ1-3): EAGVVQSPRYKIIEKKQPVAFWCNPISGHNTLYWYLQNLGQGPELLIRYENEEAVDDSQLPKDRFSAERLKGVDSTLKIQPAELGDSAVYLCASSLGSGDSGNTIYFGEGSWLTVV.

This chain links TRBV10-2 with TRBJ1-5, with D perhaps TRBD1 (6 bases). The germline V gene encodes CDR1 WSHSY and CDR2 SAAADI. CDR3 size: 12 residues. V was pared by 8 bases and J by 7 bases, with 12 bases between. This chain's CDR3 is CASQGSGQPQHF. CDR3 DNA: TGCGCCAGCCAGGGGTCGGGGCAGCCCCAGCATTTT.

The chain joins TRBV28 to TRBJ2-2, with D maybe TRBD2 (5 bases). From germline, CDR1 is MDHEN and CDR2 SYDVKM. CDR3 size: 14 residues. Trimming cost V 3 bases and J 5 bases, with 10 bases left between them. The chain's CDR3 is CASSFVASTGELFF. CDR3 sequence (DNA): TGTGCCAGCAGTTTCGTAGCGTCAACCGGGGAGCTGTTTTTT. The full variable domain, rest sourced from reference TRBV28 and TRBJ2-2, is DVKVTQSSRYLVKRTGEKVFLECVQDMDHENMFWYRQDPGLGLRLIYFSYDVKMKEKGDIPEGYSVSREKKERFSLILESASTNQTSMYLCASSFVASTGELFFGEGSRLTVL.

V gene TRBV3-1 (or the pseudogene TRBV3-2) combines with J gene TRBJ2-5; perhaps TRBD1 as D (5 bases). V lost 4 bases and J lost 1, with 10 bases in between. Per the germline V gene, CDR1 is LGHDT and CDR2 is YNNKEL (reference sequence). CDR3 length: 14 amino acids. The CDR3 loop is CASSRQSVQETQYF. The CDR3 coding sequence is TGTGCCAGCAGCCGACAGTCTGTCCAAGAGACCCAGTACTTC.

CDR3 sequence reads: CASRGSLGAFF. CDR3 nucleotides: TGTGCCAGCAGGGGTTCTTTGGGAGCTTTCTTT. The gene calls are TRBV6-5 and TRBJ1-1; D is ambiguous. V lost 6 bases, J lost 10 bases, and 12 bases lay in between. CDR1 is MNHEY, CDR2 SVGAGI, per germline. CDR3 length: 11 residues.

This chain connects TRBV27 to TRBJ1-2, with 9 positions matching TRBD1. J lost 5 bases, V lost 4 bases, and 11 bases had no gene match. The germline CDR1 and CDR2 sequences are MNHEY and SMNVEV (reference sequence). The CDR3 contains 16 residues. Here the CDR3 reads CASSSYSGTGRYGYTF. CDR3 DNA sequence: TGTGCCAGCAGTTCCTATAGCGGGACAGGGAGGTATGGCTACACCTTC.